This T cell receptor (beta chain) is drawn from a study of shared clonotypes between healthy human individuals. Some clones are missing from TCRdb's copy, which holds only in-frame ones; the method was immunoSEQ multiplex PCR. The table lists around 1.9 million clones, around 93% of them singletons. Losses at the gene ends were 5 bases for V and 9 bases for J; bases not matched to a gene: 9. The CDR3 contains 15 residues. The germline V gene encodes CDR1 MNHEY and CDR2 SMNVEV (reference sequence). Study observations and caveats: A small donor pool kept down the genetic and exposure-history diversity that was represented.

This clone was counted a single time. Its antigen is as yet unknown. Naive CD8 cells were CD45RO-negative, positively selected for CCR7, excluding terminally differentiated effector memory CD45RA+ cells. Recent vaccinations or acute infections were absent in the healthy HIV-negative adult donors. J is TRBJ2-1 and V is TRBV27, with 11 nucleotides matching TRBD2. The origin of this receptor is a man aged 18 to 29 in good health. Some clones in this sample may be carry-over from other donors' samples. The sequenced sample was naive CD8+ T cells from PBMCs. The CDR3 DNA reads as TGTGCCAGCAGTATACCGACTAGCGGGAAGGGTGAGCAGTTCTTC. Its translation is CASSIPTSGKGEQFF.